This TCR beta chain emerged from a study of chemoradiotherapy in HPV16-positive cancers. Study-wide points: Candidate HPV-specific clones and E7-related TCR motifs grew in tumor during treatment. In HPV16-positive patients, HPV-responsive T-cell expansion tracked better recurrence-free survival.

Over chemoradiotherapy, repertoires were sampled more than once. Profiled with immunoSEQ multiplex PCR; TCRdb holds only in-frame clones, not every one. The sample shows thousands of clones, less than 75% of them seen only once. This clone was counted only a few times. Its specificity is not known. Trimming removed 5 bases at V and 7 bases at J, with 15 bases between. The V gene's germline CDR1 is SGHTA and CDR2 FQGNSA. The CDR3 is made up of 14 amino acids. The sample was taken from a patient who underwent chemoradiotherapy. The chain is built from TRBV7-2 and TRBJ1-3; D gene uncertain. The TCR sequence derives from a human donor with HPV-associated anogenital cancer. In DNA form, the CDR3 reads TGTGCCAGCAGCCTTTCCAATGTAGTGAACACCATATATTTT. It translates to CASSLSNVVNTIYF.